The 20 T cell receptor beta chains below come from one sample, sequenced in a study of tumor and adjacent non-tumor tissue in lung cancer. This sample's RNA came from whole unsorted tissue. Three rounds of nested PCR, following a modified ARM-PCR protocol, produced the TCRbeta library. TCRdb processed the multiplex PCR reads anew with MiXCR; each CDR3 protein has one entry. The sample includes 65,000 to 90,000 distinct CDR3 sequences, approximately 71% of them seen just once. Sequenced material: lung tumor tissue. The receptors were gathered from a woman aged 70-85 years with non-small cell lung cancer.

Turning to this clonotype: The junction shows a germline mismatch at one end, possibly a read error. The CDR3 DNA reads as TGTGCCATCAGCTTAGCGGGGGCTAATAATGAAAAACTGTTTTTT. Its translation is CAISLAGANNEKLFF. This rearrangement joins TRBV13 to TRBJ1-4, with D possibly being TRBD1 (6 bases). The CDR3 contains 15 residues. Germline V CDR1 and CDR2: PRHDT, FYEKMQ (reference sequence).

This clonotype was detected many times. The rearrangement links TRBV5-4 to TRBJ2-1, with D maybe TRBD1 (5 bases). The germline V gene has CDR1 SGHNT and CDR2 YYREEE (reference sequence). CDR3 size: 13 residues. Trimming took off 4 bases at V and 10 bases at J, with 15 bases between the two ends. CDR3 amino acids: CASSVQGWSEQFF. CDR3 sequence (DNA): TGTGCCAGCAGCGTGCAGGGATGGAGCGAGCAGTTCTTC.

Worth noting for this clonotype: At one boundary the junction diverges from the germline segment, which might be a read error. V and J are TRBV6-5 and TRBJ1-1, with 8 bases identical to TRBD1. This CDR3 comprises 17 residues. Looked up from germline, CDR1 is MNHEY and CDR2 is SVGAGI. The chain's CDR3 is CACSYSRTGGLNTEAFF. The CDR3 coding sequence is TGTGCCTGCAGCTACTCTCGAACAGGGGGATTGAACACTGAAGCTTTCTTT.

This rearrangement joins TRBV28 to TRBJ1-3; perhaps TRBD1 as D (5 bases). V was shortened by 3 bases and J by 12 bases, with 24 bases between the two germline ends. CDR3 length: 16 residues. CDR1 is MDHEN and CDR2 is SYDVKM in the germline V gene. The CDR3 protein is CASSFPGLAPGNVIYF. The CDR3 region has the DNA TGTGCCAGCAGTTTCCCAGGGCTTGCACCTGGAAACGTCATATATTTT.

In regard to this clonotype: The final CDR3 position lacks the conserved phenylalanine or tryptophan, pointing to a likely read error. No DNA is shown, since the ends of the CDR3 on it are uncertain; the CDR3 is the one TCRdb lists. Here the CDR3 reads CASSQEYREYYYEQYL. The V and J genes are TRBV4-1 and TRBJ2-7; the table names TRBD1, a call not compared with the DNA. The CDR3 has 16 amino acids, counting both end residues. Germline lookup yields CDR1 MGHRA and CDR2 YSYEKL.

A note on this clonotype: The junction departs from the called germline gene at one end, perhaps through a read error. This CDR3 reads CATGLVGASYNEQFF. CDR3 coding DNA: TGTGCTACTGGTTTGGTAGGTGCCTCCTACAATGAGCAGTTCTTC. The J gene is TRBJ2-1, the V gene TRBV12-5, with D unresolved. This CDR3 is built from 15 residues. CDR1 LGHNT and CDR2 FRNRAP come from the germline V gene.

In its sample, this clonotype was seen a few times. A much bigger clone sits one base away, suggesting this may be a read error. CDR3 region: CVISGREAGDEQYF. DNA of the CDR3: TGTGTCATCAGTGGGCGGGAGGCGGGAGACGAGCAGTACTTC. This rearrangement joins TRBV10-3 to TRBJ2-7, with TRBD2 matching 8 bases. CDR3 length: 14 amino acids. Per the germline V gene, CDR1 is ENHRY and CDR2 is SYGVKD.

To note about this clonotype: A single base separates this from a much larger clone, so it may be a read error. The V and J genes are TRBV14 and TRBJ1-1; D call uncertain. Germline assignment: CDR1 SGHDN and CDR2 FVKESK. This CDR3 is built from 13 residues. Here the CDR3 reads CANSQNMNTEAFF. CDR3 coding DNA: TGTGCCAACAGCCAAAATATGAACACTGAAGCTTTCTTT.

The count of this clonotype is one. This sequence may be a read error, since a much larger clone differs from it by one base. This sequence joins TRBV4-1 and TRBJ2-7; 9 bases agree with TRBD1. The CDR3 contains 16 residues. The germline V gene encodes CDR1 MGHRA and CDR2 YSYEKL. The CDR3 loop reads CTSSQGDREWGHEQYF. CDR3 bases: TGCACCAGCAGCCAAGGGGACAGGGAGTGGGGCCACGAGCAGTACTTC.

Details on this clonotype: The conserved phenylalanine or tryptophan is not found at the CDR3 terminus, so this likely reflects a read error. The V gene is TRBV29-1, the J gene TRBJ2-3; D might be TRBD2 (6 bases). This CDR3 comprises 14 residues. The germline gives CDR1 SQVTM, CDR2 ANQGSEA. The CDR3 nucleotides are TGCAGCGTTGCCCGGGAGACAAGGGCAGATATGCAGTATTAT. The encoded protein is CSVARETRADMQYY.

This chain joins TRBV11-1 and TRBJ1-1; D perhaps matches TRBD1 (5 bases). Germline CDR1 and CDR2: SGHAT and FQDESV (reference sequence). The germline V and J ends were trimmed by 1 base and 6 bases, with 15 bases remaining between them. The CDR3 runs to 15 residues. CDR3 bases: TGTGCCAGCAGCTTAGGGACAACTGGGAAGGCTGAAGCTTTCTTT. It specifies CASSLGTTGKAEAFF.

About this clonotype: Germline is not matched at one junction end, which may reflect a read error. The CDR3 DNA follows: TGTGCCAGCAACCCGCGGCGGGGCTGGGGCAATGGGCAGTTCTTC. Its protein is CASNPRRGWGNGQFF. The V gene is TRBV11-3, the J gene TRBJ2-1, with D tentatively TRBD2 (6 bases). The germline gives CDR1 SGHNT, CDR2 YENEEA. The CDR3 sequence is 15 residues long.

A word on this clonotype: An end of the junction does not agree with germline; a read error may underlie this. V gene TRBV5-1 combines with J gene TRBJ1-4; no reliable D call. The CDR3 runs 13 residues. Germline CDR1 is SGHRS and CDR2 is YFSETQ. The DNA of the CDR3 is TGCGTCAGCAGCTTGATGGCAGATGAAAAACTATTTTTT. Translated: CVSSLMADEKLFF.

Regarding this clonotype: A junction boundary mismatches the germline segment, possibly from a read error. The chain is built from TRBV7-8 and TRBJ2-2; D possibly uses TRBD1 or TRBD2 (5 bases each). CDR3 size: 15 residues. Germline V CDR1 and CDR2: SGHVS, FQNEAQ. CDR3 amino acids: CTSSLAGIWAGELFF. CDR3 DNA: TGTACCAGCAGCTTAGCAGGGATTTGGGCCGGGGAGCTATTTTTT.

This clonotype showed up just a few times. A read error may produce the germline difference seen at one junction end. The chain combines TRBV12-3 or TRBV12-4 with TRBJ1-2; tentative D call: TRBD1 (6 bases). The CDR3 covers 14 residues. The CDR3 region has the DNA TGTGCCAACAGTTTTGGGGGGCGAAACTATTGCTACACCTTC. It encodes CANSFGGRNYCYTF.

Turning to this clonotype: One junction end disagrees with the germline gene, perhaps due to a read error. V and J are TRBV28 and TRBJ2-7; 7 nucleotides align to TRBD1. CDR1 and CDR2 from the germline V gene are MDHEN and SYDVKM. CDR3 length: 14 residues. The CDR3 nucleotides are TGTGCCAGCGACCTGACAGGGACCTCCTACGAGCAATATTTC. Translated: CASDLTGTSYEQYF.

Comments on this clonotype: Sequence at one end of the junction differs from germline and may be a read error. The chain couples TRBV10-3 to TRBJ2-5; D is possibly TRBD2 (7 bases). Germline V gene lookup returns CDR1 ENHRY and CDR2 SYGVKD. The CDR3 has 13 residues. CDR3 in DNA: TGTGCCGTCAGGACGGGGGGCGAAGAGACCCAGTACTTC. Protein sequence: CAVRTGGEETQYF.

Remarks on this clonotype: Being one base from a much bigger clone, this may be a read error. The rearrangement links TRBV5-1 to TRBJ2-2, with D possibly being TRBD1 (5 bases). The CDR3 runs 15 residues. Trimming removed 3 bases from V and 3 bases from J, with 12 bases in between. CDR1 SGHRS and CDR2 YFSETQ come from the germline V gene. The CDR3 loop reads CASSSVTAHTGELFF. CDR3 nucleotide sequence: TGCGCCAGCAGCTCTGTGACAGCCCACACCGGGGAGCTGTTTTTT.

This clonotype was observed a handful of times. A much larger clone is a single base away; this may be a read error. The chain couples TRBV6-2 or TRBV6-3 to TRBJ2-6; 8 bases match TRBD1. Germline CDR1 and CDR2: MNHEY and SVGEGT. The CDR3 length is 19 residues. The V and J ends lost 11 bases and 2 bases, in that order; junction bases with no gene match: 20. The CDR3 sequence is CACWGDRRKISPGANVLTF. As DNA, the CDR3 is TGTGCCTGCTGGGGGGACAGGAGAAAGATAAGCCCTGGGGCCAACGTCCTGACTTTC.

Regarding this clonotype: The junction departs from the called germline gene at one end, perhaps through a read error. The genes are TRBV6-6 and TRBJ2-1; 13 bases match TRBD2. Per the germline V gene, CDR1 is MNHNY and CDR2 is SVGAGI (reference sequence). The CDR3 consists of 16 residues. The CDR3 loop is CACSMTSGRFCNEQFF. CDR3 sequence (DNA): TGTGCCTGCAGTATGACTAGCGGGAGGTTCTGCAATGAGCAGTTTTTC.